The following is a T cell receptor beta chain sequence with its context. As yet, its antigen is unknown. The data belong to a study of T cell clones after liver transplantation. General study points: In a couple of subjects, few donor cells limited the measurable donor-reactive repertoire.

The table came from immunoSEQ multiplex PCR; TCRdb's copy has only in-frame clones and leaves some out. The sample has some 80,000 clones, about 85% seen once. CD3+CD4+ and CD3+CD8+ cells were FACS-sorted from thawed unstimulated PBMCs. With 7 bases removed from V and 0 bases from J, the gap between germline ends came to 13 bases. CDR3 length: 14 amino acids. CDR1 and CDR2 (germline): SQVTM, ANQGSEA. The specimen comprised CD4+ T cells from blood, sampled 48 months after liver transplant. This receptor was taken from a human patient who received a liver transplant. T cells may partly derive from the graft donor. The chain uses TRBV29-1 and TRBJ2-1; D assignment may be TRBD1 or TRBD2 (5 bases each). Here the CDR3 reads CSGGQGGSYNEQFF. For the CDR3, the DNA is TGCAGCGGAGGGCAGGGTGGCTCCTACAATGAGCAGTTCTTC.